These T cell receptor beta chains were read from a single sample in a study of T cells in Graves' hyperthyroidism and ophthalmopathy. TCRdb independently ran MiXCR on the multiplex PCR reads; one entry per CDR3 protein. The sample shows some 300,000 distinct CDR3 sequences, roughly a fifth of them seen only once. Sequencing was done on a sample of blood. The receptors stem from a man in his forties or fifties with Graves' ophthalmopathy. Both conserved end residues are part of each CDR3. Fields, in order: J gene, clone size, V gene, D gene, CDR3 protein, CDR3 DNA. A D gene is named only where the DNA matches it firmly. Not every row has a clone size; where given, it reads once, few, many or a size class.

>TRBJ2-1|many|TRBV7-8|.
CASTPVGGNYYNEQFF
TGTGCCAGCACCCCCGTTGGGGGAAACTATTACAATGAGCAGTTCTTC
>TRBJ2-6|few|TRBV20-1|.
CSASEGGPSSGANVLTF
TGCAGTGCCTCGGAGGGAGGCCCTAGCTCTGGGGCCAACGTCCTGACTTTC
>TRBJ1-1|.|TRBV18|TRBD1
CASSPLGAGGANTEAFF
TGTGCCAGCTCACCTTTAGGGGCAGGGGGCGCGAACACTGAAGCTTTCTTT
>TRBJ2-3|.|TRBV2|.
CASSETGFTQYF
TGTGCCAGCAGTGAAACGGGGTTCACGCAGTATTTT
>TRBJ1-4|.|TRBV15|.
CATSRDRGGGEKLFF
TGTGCCACCAGCAGAGATCGAGGGGGGGGTGAAAAACTGTTTTTT
>TRBJ2-2|.|TRBV5-1|.
CASSLLSSQINTGELFF
TGCGCCAGCAGCTTGCTCAGCTCTCAAATAAACACCGGGGAGCTGTTTTTT
>TRBJ2-5|.|TRBV10-3|.
CAISEPGETQYF
TGTGCCATCAGTGAGCCGGGGGAGACCCAGTACTTC
>TRBJ2-5|many|TRBV20-1|.
CSAPGGGETQYF
TGCAGTGCCCCCGGTGGAGGGGAGACCCAGTACTTC
>TRBJ1-2|.|TRBV15|.
CATSRDYSLSNYGYTF
TGTGCCACCAGCAGAGATTACAGTCTATCTAACTATGGCTACACCTTC
>TRBJ2-2|.|TRBV6-4|.
CASSDGWTGELFF
TGTGCCAGCAGTGACGGGTGGACCGGGGAGCTGTTTTTT
>TRBJ2-7|many|TRBV5-1|.
CASSGQDYEQYF
TGCGCCAGCAGTGGTCAGGACTACGAGCAGTACTTC
>TRBJ2-7|many|TRBV12-3/TRBV12-4|TRBD1
CASSDRGGSEQYF
TGTGCCAGCTCGGACAGGGGAGGATCCGAGCAGTACTTC
>TRBJ2-3|.|TRBV27|TRBD2
CASSSMSGGSFGTDTQYF
TGTGCCAGCAGTTCCATGTCGGGAGGGTCCTTCGGCACAGATACGCAGTATTTT
>TRBJ2-7|many|TRBV5-1|TRBD1
CASSLQGSPYEQYF
TGCGCCAGCAGCTTACAGGGGTCCCCCTACGAGCAGTACTTC
>TRBJ2-2|.|TRBV11-1|TRBD1
CASSSRPDRAPGELFF
TGTGCCAGCAGCTCCAGGCCCGACAGGGCCCCCGGGGAGCTGTTTTTT
>TRBJ2-2|few|TRBV20-1|.
CSARDLGVGELFF
TGCAGTGCTAGAGATCTGGGAGTTGGGGAGCTATTTTTT
>TRBJ2-2|.|TRBV7-8|.
CASSGGLEDTGELFF
TGTGCCAGCAGCGGGGGACTGGAGGACACCGGGGAGCTGTTTTTT
>TRBJ2-7|many|TRBV11-2|.
CASSSAMGQYF
TGTGCCAGCAGCTCGGCTATGGGGCAGTACTTC
>TRBJ2-7|many|TRBV20-1|.
CSAPSIAVTYEQYF
TGCAGTGCCCCCTCGATAGCGGTTACCTACGAGCAGTACTTC
>TRBJ2-7|.|TRBV7-2|TRBD2
CASSFLTSGTYEQYF
TGTGCCAGCAGCTTTTTGACTAGCGGGACCTACGAGCAGTACTTC
>TRBJ2-5|many|TRBV5-5|TRBD1
CASSLETGRQETQYF
TGTGCCAGCAGCTTGGAGACAGGGAGACAAGAGACCCAGTACTTC
>TRBJ1-2|.|TRBV30|.
CAWRSTATNYGYTF
TGTGCCTGGAGGTCGACAGCTACTAACTATGGCTACACCTTC
>TRBJ1-5|once|TRBV3-1|.
CASGAGGAGNNQPQHF
TGTGCCAGCGGGGCTGGCGGGGCAGGGAACAATCAGCCCCAGCATTTT
>TRBJ2-2|.|TRBV7-3|.
CASSLTGEATGELFF
TGTGCCAGCAGCTTAACGGGGGAGGCCACCGGGGAGCTGTTTTTT
>TRBJ2-2|many|TRBV20-1|TRBD2
CSARDLAGGDTGELFF
TGCAGTGCTAGGGATTTAGCGGGAGGGGACACCGGGGAGCTGTTTTTT
>TRBJ2-5|many|TRBV30|.
CAWSTGILETQYF
TGTGCCTGGAGTACTGGGATTCTAGAGACCCAGTACTTC
>TRBJ2-7|.|TRBV29-1|.
CSVEPANGYEQYF
TGCAGCGTTGAACCGGCCAACGGCTACGAGCAGTACTTC
>TRBJ2-5|.|TRBV3-1|TRBD1
CASSQGSGTAWETQYF
TGTGCCAGCAGCCAAGGGTCTGGGACAGCTTGGGAGACCCAGTACTTC
>TRBJ2-7|once|TRBV14|.
CASSQNGIYEQYF
TGTGCCAGCAGCCAAAATGGGATCTACGAGCAGTACTTC
>TRBJ2-7|many|TRBV20-1|.
CSASRRDYEQYF
TGCAGTGCTAGTCGGCGGGACTACGAGCAGTACTTC
>TRBJ1-2|.|TRBV5-5|TRBD1
CASTLLLRDRVGYTF
TGTGCCAGCACTCTTCTCCTCCGGGACAGGGTCGGCTACACCTTC
>TRBJ2-3|many|TRBV11-2|.
CASSLDFGDTQYF
TGTGCCAGCAGCTTAGATTTCGGAGATACGCAGTATTTT
>TRBJ2-1|many|TRBV20-1|TRBD2
CSASAGGVGDEQFF
TGCAGTGCATCGGCGGGAGGCGTCGGCGATGAGCAGTTCTTC
>TRBJ1-2|many|TRBV5-1|TRBD1
CASSLGDSPDGYTF
TGCGCCAGCAGCTTGGGGGACAGCCCGGATGGCTACACCTTC
>TRBJ2-1|many|TRBV3-1|.
CASSRYSVNEQFF
TGTGCCAGCAGCCGATACTCCGTCAATGAGCAGTTCTTC
>TRBJ2-1|.|TRBV29-1|.
CSVSSAAYNEQFF
TGCAGCGTTTCTAGCGCTGCCTACAATGAGCAGTTCTTC
>TRBJ1-2|many|TRBV2|TRBD1
CASTWTGNYGYTF
TGTGCCAGCACCTGGACAGGGAACTATGGCTACACCTTC
>TRBJ2-4|.|TRBV6-2/TRBV6-3|.
CASSYSGPIAKNIQYF
TGTGCCAGCAGTTACTCAGGCCCAATAGCCAAAAACATTCAGTACTTC
>TRBJ2-7|.|TRBV6-1|.
CASSRGGLYEQYF
TGTGCCAGCAGTCGGGGAGGTCTCTACGAGCAGTACTTC
>TRBJ2-7|many|TRBV2|TRBD1
CASTGTGAALGEQYF
TGTGCCAGCACCGGAACAGGGGCGGCCTTGGGGGAGCAGTACTTC
>TRBJ2-1|.|TRBV15|TRBD2
CATSGRTSGREYNEQFF
TGTGCCACCAGCGGACGGACTAGCGGGAGGGAATACAATGAGCAGTTCTTC
>TRBJ2-2|.|TRBV5-6|.
CASSLVVLAGELFF
TGTGCCAGCAGCTTGGTAGTCTTGGCCGGGGAGCTGTTTTTT
>TRBJ1-5|.|TRBV12-3/TRBV12-4|.
CASSLSPPQQPQHF
TGTGCCAGCAGTCTCTCTCCCCCTCAACAGCCCCAGCATTTT
>TRBJ2-3|few|TRBV20-1|TRBD2
CSARDEAGGRADTQYF
TGCAGTGCTAGGGATGAAGCGGGAGGTCGGGCAGATACGCAGTATTTT
>TRBJ1-1|many|TRBV30|.
CAWSITGNTEAFF
TGTGCCTGGAGTATAACGGGAAACACTGAAGCTTTCTTT
>TRBJ1-2|.|TRBV11-2|.
CASSLDMAGSYGYTF
TGTGCCAGCAGCTTAGATATGGCGGGTAGCTATGGCTACACCTTC
>TRBJ2-5|few|TRBV15|.
CATSNSPVEETQYF
TGTGCCACCAGCAACAGCCCAGTAGAAGAGACCCAGTACTTC
>TRBJ2-5|many|TRBV3-1|.
CASSPSLSGFQETQYF
TGTGCCAGCAGCCCCAGCCTTAGCGGTTTCCAAGAGACCCAGTACTTC
>TRBJ2-7|many|TRBV6-1|.
CASSPLAYEQYF
TGTGCCAGCAGTCCACTTGCCTACGAGCAGTACTTC
>TRBJ1-4|.|TRBV5-1|.
CASSLAGTTNEKLFF
TGCGCCAGCAGCTTGGCGGGGACAACTAATGAAAAACTGTTTTTT
>TRBJ2-7|many|TRBV30|.
CAWSVHGGYEQYF
TGTGCCTGGAGTGTACACGGCGGCTACGAGCAGTACTTC
>TRBJ2-7|.|TRBV7-9|TRBD2
CASSGLAGGVYEQYF
TGTGCCAGCAGCGGACTAGCGGGAGGTGTATACGAGCAGTACTTC
>TRBJ2-1|.|TRBV12-3/TRBV12-4|.
CASRNRVPYNEQFF
TGTGCCAGCAGAAACAGGGTACCCTACAATGAGCAGTTCTTC
>TRBJ2-5|many|TRBV29-1|.
CSVGWTTQETQYF
TGCAGCGTAGGGTGGACTACCCAAGAGACCCAGTACTTC
>TRBJ2-1|.|TRBV29-1|TRBD2
CSVEDLGGRFEQFF
TGCAGCGTTGAAGATCTAGGCGGGAGATTTGAGCAGTTCTTC
>TRBJ1-2|.|TRBV20-1|.
CSASRGRDYGYTF
TGCAGTGCTAGCCGGGGGCGCGACTATGGCTACACCTTC
>TRBJ1-2|many|TRBV14|.
CASSQAPMIGYTF
TGTGCCAGCAGCCAAGCTCCTATGATCGGCTACACCTTC
>TRBJ1-2|.|TRBV5-6|.
CASSLGQPDGYTF
TGTGCCAGCAGCTTGGGCCAACCGGATGGCTACACCTTC
>TRBJ1-3|few|TRBV27|.
CASSPTGMRTIYF
TGTGCCAGCAGCCCGACAGGAATGAGGACCATATATTTT
>TRBJ2-3|.|TRBV20-1|TRBD2
CSARPALAGATDTQYF
TGCAGTGCTAGGCCTGCCCTGGCGGGAGCTACAGATACGCAGTATTTT